The present T cell receptor beta chain was sequenced within a study of PD-L1 blockade in urothelial cancer. As for the study in general: Analysis of the blood was performed 3 weeks (second dose) and 6 weeks after treatment start.

Points from the study as a whole: Better survival was predicted when blood TCR clonality before treatment fell below the median.

As to time point: pretreatment peripheral blood. A remark on this clone: Antigen specificity is unknown.

Clones were sequenced by immunoSEQ multiplex PCR, and TCRdb holds only the in-frame ones, with some missing. Of 30,000 to 50,000 clones in the sample, approximately 93% were seen once. This sequence originates from a woman aged 60-75 years with urothelial cancer. This material consisted of PBMCs, taken around atezolizumab (anti-PD-L1) treatment.

The CDR3 reads CASSPTAPYGYTF. The CDR3 nucleotides are TGTGCCAGCAGCCCGACAGCCCCTTATGGCTACACCTTC. This chain links TRBV7-9 with TRBJ1-2; TRBD1 might be the D (5 bases). There are 13 residues in the CDR3. The germline V and J ends were trimmed by 5 bases and 5 bases, with 12 bases remaining between them. Germline V gene data show CDR1 as SEHNR and CDR2 as FQNEAQ (reference sequence).